The 10 T cell receptor beta chains in this list originate from one sample, sequenced in a study of identical twins. In TCRdb, the 5' RACE reads were re-called with MiXCR into one record per CDR3 protein. Of 400,000 to 550,000 distinct CDR3 sequences listed, around 20% were seen once; the top ten hold around 1%. The same data also went into a second study, on T cells expressing NK-cell markers.

The specimen sequenced was CD4+ T cells sorted from blood. The receptors here all came from a woman between 18 and 29 years old in good health.

This clonotype has ten or more counts. The chain joins TRBV25-1 to TRBJ1-5; no reliable D call. This CDR3 spans 15 amino acids. Germline CDR1 is MGHDK and CDR2 is SYGVNS. V lost 1 base, J lost 0 bases, and 7 bases lay in between. CDR3: CASSEWADSNQPQHF. The DNA for the CDR3 is TGTGCCAGCAGTGAATGGGCAGATAGCAATCAGCCCCAGCATTTT.

This clonotype has more than one count but fewer than ten. This sequence joins TRBV5-6 and TRBJ2-4; 11 bases agree with TRBD1. V trimming: 4 bases; J trimming: 1 base; junction bases outside the gene matches: 4. The CDR3 is made up of 16 amino acids. Per germline, CDR1 SGHDT and CDR2 YYEEEE. DNA of the CDR3: TGTGCCAGCAGCCTGGACAGGGGGCAGGCCAAAAACATTCAGTACTTC. As protein: CASSLDRGQAKNIQYF.

This clonotype was counted only a few times. V gene TRBV9 combines with J gene TRBJ1-4; D is undetermined. Germline-derived CDR1 and CDR2 are SGDLS and YYNGEE. The CDR3 sequence is 14 residues long. V lost 2 bases, J lost 3 bases, and 8 bases lay in between. The CDR3 here is CASSVSPSNEKLFF. The CDR3 DNA sequence: TGTGCCAGCAGCGTTTCACCATCTAATGAAAAACTGTTTTTT.

This clonotype was seen more than once but under ten times. This sequence joins TRBV24-1 and TRBJ2-5, with D maybe TRBD2 (5 bases). The CDR3 length is 15 residues. In germline, CDR1 is KGHDR, CDR2 SFDVKD. V shed 3 bases and J shed 0 bases, with 10 bases lying between them. As DNA, the CDR3 is TGTGCCACCAGTGATGCCGGGATATACCAAGAGACCCAGTACTTC. It specifies CATSDAGIYQETQYF.

The chain employs TRBV6-5 and TRBJ1-2; no firm D call. The germline V gene encodes CDR1 MNHEY and CDR2 SVGAGI. Trimming left V 8 bases short and J 0 bases short, with 10 bases between. This CDR3 comprises 13 residues. The CDR3 nucleotides are TGTGCCAGCGGATCTCTAGCTAACTATGGCTACACCTTC. It yields the protein CASGSLANYGYTF.

The sample holds many counts of this clonotype. This chain joins TRBV12-3 or TRBV12-4 and TRBJ2-5; D is unresolved. Trimming shortened V by 5 bases and J by 3 bases, and 10 bases separated the two germline ends. The length of the CDR3 is 13 residues. The DNA for the CDR3 is TGTGCCAGCAGTCGAACGGTTGAAGAGACCCAGTACTTC. Protein sequence: CASSRTVEETQYF.

This clonotype was picked up many times. This chain links TRBV10-3 with TRBJ2-2, with 9 bases identical to TRBD2. The CDR3 has 16 residues. The germline gives CDR1 ENHRY, CDR2 SYGVKD. V lost 6 bases and J lost 3; bases outside the gene matches: 8. CDR3 region: CAISHSGGDYTGELFF. CDR3 in DNA: TGTGCCATCAGCCATAGCGGGGGCGACTACACCGGGGAGCTGTTTTTT.

This chain joins TRBV20-1 and TRBJ2-2; D ambiguous. This CDR3 spans 14 amino acids. CDR1 is DFQATT and CDR2 is SNEGSKA in the germline V gene (reference sequence). Trimming removed 2 bases from V and 1 base from J, with 8 bases in between. The CDR3 is CSARRTLNTGELFF. The CDR3 nucleotides read TGCAGTGCTAGACGGACCTTGAACACCGGGGAGCTGTTTTTT.

This clonotype was found a few times. This chain joins TRBV7-9 and TRBJ2-2, with 7 bases fitting TRBD1. This CDR3 region has 17 residues. Germline CDR1 reads SEHNR; CDR2 reads FQNEAQ (reference sequence). V gave up 4 bases and J gave up 4 bases; unmatched junction bases: 12. The CDR3 nucleotides read TGTGCCAGCAGCTCTCGGGACAGCAAGCCCGCCACCGGGGAGCTGTTTTTT. This codes for CASSSRDSKPATGELFF.

The chain combines TRBV6-5 with TRBJ2-6; perhaps D is TRBD1 or TRBD2 (6 bases each). CDR3 size: 16 residues. CDR1 and CDR2 from the germline V gene are MNHEY and SVGAGI. Deletions cut 0 bases from V and 3 bases from J, with 9 bases between. CDR3 in amino acids: CASSYSGGSGANVLTF. Written as DNA, the CDR3 is TGTGCCAGCAGTTACTCGGGGGGCAGTGGGGCCAACGTCCTGACTTTC.